The clone carrying this T cell receptor beta chain was observed a single time. This record belongs to a study of shared clonotypes between healthy human individuals. Assay: immunoSEQ multiplex PCR; the TCRdb copy retains only in-frame clones and omits some. The data contain 2 million or so clones, 85% to 95% of them seen just once; the ten biggest clones take up approximately 0.13%. V was cut by 4 bases and J by 4 bases, with 13 bases left in between. CDR3 length: 14 amino acids. Per the germline V gene, CDR1 is SGDLS and CDR2 is YYNGEE. This sequence was found in a man in his late teens or twenties in good health. The J gene is TRBJ2-3, the V gene TRBV9; D possibly matches TRBD1 or TRBD2 (5 bases each). The specimen sequenced was naive CD4+ T cells sorted from blood. Subset meaning: CD45RA+ positively selected. DNA of the CDR3: TGTGCCAGCAGCCTTATTGGGGGACCAGATACGCAGTATTTT. Translation: CASSLIGGPDTQYF.